This is a list of T cell receptor beta chains from one sample in a study of T cell changes during pregnancy in multiple sclerosis. Profiling relied on immunoSEQ multiplex PCR, and the TCRdb table lists in-frame clones only, not all of them. The profile shows about 89,000 clones, under 95% of them singletons. The specimen was peripheral blood, collected after pregnancy. All receptors come from a female donor in good health, enrolled as a control in a pregnancy study. Both conserved end residues are part of each CDR3. Each record gives: D gene, clone size, J gene, V gene, CDR3 DNA, CDR3 protein. The D gene is left open where the match is weak. Size is omitted from some rows. Given values are once, few, many or a class for expanded clones.

D gene: -; clone size: -; J gene: TRBJ2-7; V gene: TRBV27; CDR3 DNA: TGTGCCAGCAGGGGACCCGGGAGAGAGCAGTACTTC; CDR3 protein: CASRGPGREQYF
D gene: TRBD2; clone size: -; J gene: TRBJ2-1; V gene: TRBV7-2; CDR3 DNA: TGTGCCAGCGGGCCACGACTAGCGGGAGGGCTCTACAATGAGCAGTTCTTC; CDR3 protein: CASGPRLAGGLYNEQFF
D gene: -; clone size: -; J gene: TRBJ2-7; V gene: TRBV30; CDR3 DNA: TGTGCCTGGGGTTTCTACGAGCAGTACTTC; CDR3 protein: CAWGFYEQYF
D gene: TRBD2; clone size: -; J gene: TRBJ2-1; V gene: TRBV5-1; CDR3 DNA: TGCGCCAGCAGCCAGGACTGGGGAGGGGAGCAGTTCTTC; CDR3 protein: CASSQDWGGEQFF
D gene: -; clone size: -; J gene: TRBJ1-1; V gene: TRBV18; CDR3 DNA: TGTGCCAGCTCACCGAAAGCTGGCACTGAAGCTTTCTTT; CDR3 protein: CASSPKAGTEAFF
D gene: -; clone size: -; J gene: TRBJ1-5; V gene: TRBV28; CDR3 DNA: TGTGCCAGCAGTTTTAGAGGGTCGGGTCAGCCCCAGCATTTT; CDR3 protein: CASSFRGSGQPQHF
D gene: -; clone size: -; J gene: TRBJ2-3; V gene: TRBV5-1; CDR3 DNA: TGCGCCAGCAGCTTGTGGGGTGGGACTAGCACAGATACGCAGTATTTT; CDR3 protein: CASSLWGGTSTDTQYF
D gene: -; clone size: once; J gene: TRBJ2-7; V gene: TRBV4-1; CDR3 DNA: TGCGCCAGCAGCTACGGAGGGCCTTTTACCTACGAGCAGTACTTC; CDR3 protein: CASSYGGPFTYEQYF
D gene: TRBD1; clone size: -; J gene: TRBJ1-1; V gene: TRBV7-9; CDR3 DNA: TGTGCCAGCAGCCTCACAGGGGGTGGATTGTACACTGAAGCTTTCTTT; CDR3 protein: CASSLTGGGLYTEAFF
D gene: TRBD1; clone size: -; J gene: TRBJ1-4; V gene: TRBV9; CDR3 DNA: TGTGCCAGCAGCCGAGCAGGACAGGGGGCCTCAGAAGAAAAACTGTTTTTT; CDR3 protein: CASSRAGQGASEEKLFF
D gene: -; clone size: -; J gene: TRBJ2-4; V gene: TRBV27; CDR3 DNA: TGTGCCAGCAGTTTACTCCTTCAGGGGAAAAACATTCAGTACTTC; CDR3 protein: CASSLLLQGKNIQYF
D gene: -; clone size: -; J gene: TRBJ2-5; V gene: TRBV5-4; CDR3 DNA: TGTGCCAGCAGCTTGCCCAGAGAGACCCAGTACTTC; CDR3 protein: CASSLPRETQYF
D gene: -; clone size: -; J gene: TRBJ2-3; V gene: TRBV5-4; CDR3 DNA: TGTGCCAGCCCTGCTCGGGGGTCAGGCACAGATACGCAGTATTTT; CDR3 protein: CASPARGSGTDTQYF
D gene: -; clone size: -; J gene: TRBJ1-1; V gene: TRBV7-3; CDR3 DNA: TGTGCCAGCAGCCCCTCATTGACAGTGAACACTGAAGCTTTCTTT; CDR3 protein: CASSPSLTVNTEAFF
D gene: TRBD1; clone size: -; J gene: TRBJ1-2; V gene: TRBV19; CDR3 DNA: TGTGCCACCGAGGGACAGGCTAGCTACACCTTC; CDR3 protein: CATEGQASYTF
D gene: TRBD1; clone size: -; J gene: TRBJ2-7; V gene: TRBV5-6; CDR3 DNA: TGTGCCAGCACCTTTGGACAGGTCACCTACGAGCAGTACTTC; CDR3 protein: CASTFGQVTYEQYF
D gene: TRBD1; clone size: -; J gene: TRBJ2-7; V gene: TRBV18; CDR3 DNA: TGTGCCACTAGGGACAGAGTTTCCTACGAGCAGTACTTC; CDR3 protein: CATRDRVSYEQYF
D gene: TRBD2; clone size: -; J gene: TRBJ2-3; V gene: TRBV5-1; CDR3 DNA: TGCGCCAGCAGCTGGACTAGCGGAGCAGATACGCAGTATTTT; CDR3 protein: CASSWTSGADTQYF
D gene: -; clone size: -; J gene: TRBJ1-1; V gene: TRBV5-5; CDR3 DNA: TGTGCCAGCAGCTTGGTCGCGGGCCAGAACACTGAAGCTTTCTTT; CDR3 protein: CASSLVAGQNTEAFF
D gene: TRBD1; clone size: -; J gene: TRBJ1-2; V gene: TRBV19; CDR3 DNA: TGTGCCAGTGGGACAGGGTTACTTGGTGGCTACACCTTC; CDR3 protein: CASGTGLLGGYTF
D gene: -; clone size: -; J gene: TRBJ1-2; V gene: TRBV19; CDR3 DNA: TGTGCCAGTAGTTTCCCCCTCGGGGGGGGAAGTGGCTACACCTTC; CDR3 protein: CASSFPLGGGSGYTF
D gene: -; clone size: -; J gene: TRBJ1-1; V gene: TRBV19; CDR3 DNA: TGTGCCAGTACCATCTCCGGGGGGCGCGGGAACACTGAAGCTTTCTTT; CDR3 protein: CASTISGGRGNTEAFF
D gene: TRBD1; clone size: -; J gene: TRBJ2-1; V gene: TRBV19; CDR3 DNA: TGTGCCAGTAGTATAGATCCGGGACAGGGGGCGCATGAGCAGTTCTTC; CDR3 protein: CASSIDPGQGAHEQFF
D gene: TRBD2; clone size: -; J gene: TRBJ2-3; V gene: TRBV6-5; CDR3 DNA: TGTGCCAGCAGTTACGCTAGCGGGAGGGGGGATACGCAGTATTTT; CDR3 protein: CASSYASGRGDTQYF
D gene: TRBD2; clone size: -; J gene: TRBJ2-3; V gene: TRBV7-3; CDR3 DNA: TGTGCCAGCAGCCCCGGACTAGCGGGACCCTCTAGCACAGATACGCAGTATTTT; CDR3 protein: CASSPGLAGPSSTDTQYF
D gene: TRBD1; clone size: -; J gene: TRBJ1-4; V gene: TRBV5-4; CDR3 DNA: TGTGCCAGCAGCTTGAGAACAGGGGATAATGAAAAACTGTTTTTT; CDR3 protein: CASSLRTGDNEKLFF
D gene: TRBD2; clone size: once; J gene: TRBJ2-7; V gene: TRBV7-2; CDR3 DNA: TGTGCCAGCAGCTTAGTAGGCGGGAGTAGCTACGAGCAGTACTTC; CDR3 protein: CASSLVGGSSYEQYF
D gene: TRBD2; clone size: -; J gene: TRBJ2-2; V gene: TRBV11-3; CDR3 DNA: TGTGCCAGCAGTCCCAGCGGGAGCCGGGAGCTGTTTTTT; CDR3 protein: CASSPSGSRELFF
D gene: -; clone size: -; J gene: TRBJ2-5; V gene: TRBV5-1; CDR3 DNA: TGCGCCAGCAGCCTCCCCGAACAGCAAGAGACCCAGTACTTC; CDR3 protein: CASSLPEQQETQYF
D gene: TRBD2; clone size: -; J gene: TRBJ2-1; V gene: TRBV6-5; CDR3 DNA: TGTGCCACCTTAGCGGGAGGTCACAATGAGCAGTTCTTC; CDR3 protein: CATLAGGHNEQFF
D gene: TRBD2; clone size: -; J gene: TRBJ2-1; V gene: TRBV9; CDR3 DNA: TGTGCCAGCAGCGGGACTAGCGGGCGCTCCTACAATGAGCAGTTCTTC; CDR3 protein: CASSGTSGRSYNEQFF
D gene: TRBD1; clone size: -; J gene: TRBJ2-5; V gene: TRBV27; CDR3 DNA: TGTGCCAGCACCGTAACAGGGGCTAGTAGAGAGACCCAGTACTTC; CDR3 protein: CASTVTGASRETQYF
D gene: TRBD2; clone size: -; J gene: TRBJ2-7; V gene: TRBV5-4; CDR3 DNA: TGTGCCAGCAGCTTGGACTTGACTAGCGGGCAAACCTACGAGCAGTACTTC; CDR3 protein: CASSLDLTSGQTYEQYF
D gene: -; clone size: -; J gene: TRBJ2-1; V gene: TRBV18; CDR3 DNA: TGTGCCAGCTCAACGAAACAGGGAGATGAGCAGTTCTTC; CDR3 protein: CASSTKQGDEQFF
D gene: -; clone size: once; J gene: TRBJ2-3; V gene: TRBV7-3; CDR3 DNA: TGTGCCAGCAGCAGGACTTCTAGCACAGATACGCAGTATTTT; CDR3 protein: CASSRTSSTDTQYF
D gene: -; clone size: -; J gene: TRBJ2-3; V gene: TRBV5-1; CDR3 DNA: TGCGCCAGCAGCTTCTTGGCGAAGACAGGCTTTTCCACAGATACGCAGTATTTT; CDR3 protein: CASSFLAKTGFSTDTQYF
D gene: -; clone size: -; J gene: TRBJ1-5; V gene: TRBV18; CDR3 DNA: TGTGCCAGCTCAAACAGAAGTAATCAGCCCCAGCATTTT; CDR3 protein: CASSNRSNQPQHF
D gene: -; clone size: -; J gene: TRBJ1-5; V gene: TRBV4-2; CDR3 DNA: TGTGCCAGCAGCCAAGGGCGAGGTAGCAATCAGCCCCAGCATTTT; CDR3 protein: CASSQGRGSNQPQHF
D gene: TRBD1; clone size: -; J gene: TRBJ1-5; V gene: TRBV11-3; CDR3 DNA: TGTGCCAGCAGCTTAGCCGTCGAAGCGACAGGGGGTTATGATCAGCCCCAGCATTTT; CDR3 protein: CASSLAVEATGGYDQPQHF
D gene: TRBD2; clone size: -; J gene: TRBJ2-7; V gene: TRBV5-1; CDR3 DNA: TGCGCCAGCAGCTTGACGGGGGGGAGCTCCTACGAGCAGTACTTC; CDR3 protein: CASSLTGGSSYEQYF
D gene: -; clone size: -; J gene: TRBJ2-7; V gene: TRBV6-5; CDR3 DNA: TGTGCCAGCAGTTACGGTCCCCTAACCTACGAGCAGTACTTC; CDR3 protein: CASSYGPLTYEQYF
D gene: TRBD2; clone size: -; J gene: TRBJ2-3; V gene: TRBV9; CDR3 DNA: TGTGCCAGCAGCGTAGATAGCGGGGGAAGCCCAGATACGCAGTATTTT; CDR3 protein: CASSVDSGGSPDTQYF
D gene: TRBD2; clone size: -; J gene: TRBJ2-5; V gene: TRBV4-2; CDR3 DNA: TGTGCCAGCAGCCAAGGACTAGCGGGAGCAGAGACCCAGTACTTC; CDR3 protein: CASSQGLAGAETQYF
D gene: -; clone size: -; J gene: TRBJ1-4; V gene: TRBV6-6; CDR3 DNA: TGTGCCAGCAGTTACGAGGGGGGGGAAGCTAATGAAAAACTGTTTTTT; CDR3 protein: CASSYEGGEANEKLFF
D gene: TRBD1; clone size: -; J gene: TRBJ2-7; V gene: TRBV5-1; CDR3 DNA: TGCGCCAGCAGCTGGAATCAACCGGGACAGGGCTACGAGCAGTACTTC; CDR3 protein: CASSWNQPGQGYEQYF
D gene: TRBD2; clone size: -; J gene: TRBJ2-7; V gene: TRBV5-5; CDR3 DNA: TGTGCCAGCAGCATCTCCAGCGGGGCTTGGGAGCAGTACTTC; CDR3 protein: CASSISSGAWEQYF
D gene: -; clone size: -; J gene: TRBJ1-3; V gene: TRBV27; CDR3 DNA: TGTGCCAGCAGTTTATTGGGGCAGCCTGGAAACACCATATATTTT; CDR3 protein: CASSLLGQPGNTIYF
D gene: -; clone size: -; J gene: TRBJ2-2; V gene: TRBV7-8; CDR3 DNA: TGTGCCAGCAGCTCCCCGCGATTCCGGGAGAACACCGGGGAGCTGTTTTTT; CDR3 protein: CASSSPRFRENTGELFF
D gene: -; clone size: -; J gene: TRBJ2-3; V gene: TRBV6-1; CDR3 DNA: TGTGCCAGCAGTGCCGGGAGTAGGGCAGATACGCAGTATTTT; CDR3 protein: CASSAGSRADTQYF
D gene: TRBD1; clone size: -; J gene: TRBJ2-2; V gene: TRBV10-2; CDR3 DNA: TGCGCCAGCAATCCGGGACAGGTTGCGAACACCGGGGAGCTGTTTTTT; CDR3 protein: CASNPGQVANTGELFF
D gene: -; clone size: -; J gene: TRBJ2-7; V gene: TRBV29-1; CDR3 DNA: TGCAGCGTTGAAGATCTACGGGGTTCCGAGCAGTACTTC; CDR3 protein: CSVEDLRGSEQYF
D gene: -; clone size: -; J gene: TRBJ1-2; V gene: TRBV5-5; CDR3 DNA: TGTGCCAGCAGGAGAGGGTCTAACTATGGCTACACCTTC; CDR3 protein: CASRRGSNYGYTF